The rows below give T cell receptor beta chains drawn from one sample of a study of identical twins. TCRdb redid the calling of the 5' RACE reads with MiXCR, one entry per CDR3 protein. The table includes a few hundred thousand distinct CDR3 sequences, over 8.5% detected once. The same specimen was also included in a second study, on yellow fever vaccine responses in identical twins.

The sequenced material came from PBMCs. These receptors were taken from a woman younger than 30 in good health. Each CDR3 is given with its conserved first and last residue. D genes are given only for firm matches. Not every row has a clone size; where given, it reads once, few, many or a size class.

j_call	v_call	d_call	clone_size	cdr3_aa	cdr3_nt
TRBJ2-3	TRBV7-9	TRBD2	-	CASSQRAGGPDTQYF	TGTGCCAGCAGCCAGCGAGCGGGAGGGCCGGATACGCAGTATTTT
TRBJ2-3	TRBV7-9	TRBD2	few	CASSLSEAGETDTQYF	TGTGCCAGCAGCCTGAGTGAAGCGGGAGAAACAGATACGCAGTATTTT
TRBJ2-7	TRBV6-5	TRBD1	-	CASSYLDRSYEQYF	TGTGCCAGCAGTTACCTGGACAGGTCCTACGAGCAGTACTTC
TRBJ2-1	TRBV3-1	-	-	CASSQAEGSYNEQFF	TGTGCCAGCAGCCAAGCTGAGGGGAGCTACAATGAGCAGTTCTTC
TRBJ2-5	TRBV15	-	many	CATSLEGQGNGETQYF	TGTGCCACCAGCCTGGAGGGCCAGGGTAATGGAGAGACCCAGTACTTC
TRBJ2-1	TRBV20-1	-	many	CSARDPQGREQFF	TGCAGTGCTAGAGATCCCCAGGGAAGGGAGCAGTTCTTC
TRBJ2-1	TRBV12-3/TRBV12-4	TRBD2	few	CASSLRLAETSYNEQFF	TGTGCCAGCAGTTTAAGGCTAGCGGAGACCTCCTACAATGAGCAGTTCTTC
TRBJ1-3	TRBV14	TRBD1	few	CASSQMDRGIYF	TGTGCCAGCAGCCAAATGGACAGGGGAATATATTTT
TRBJ2-2	TRBV7-9	-	few	CASSDSANTGELFF	TGTGCCAGCAGCGACAGCGCGAACACCGGGGAGCTGTTTTTT
TRBJ2-5	TRBV11-2	-	-	CASSLLLGAKQETQYF	TGTGCCAGCAGCTTACTACTTGGGGCGAAGCAAGAGACCCAGTACTTC
TRBJ2-7	TRBV6-5	-	few	CASSYEGVGGYEQYF	TGTGCCAGCAGTTACGAGGGGGTTGGGGGCTACGAGCAGTACTTC
TRBJ2-5	TRBV12-3/TRBV12-4	-	many	CASSLSPSTQYF	TGTGCCAGCAGTTTGTCCCCTTCGACCCAGTACTTC
TRBJ2-1	TRBV3-1	-	-	CASRLTRLLNPSSYNEQFF	TGTGCCAGCAGATTAACTAGACTCCTAAACCCAAGCTCCTACAATGAGCAGTTCTTC